Below, 22 T cell receptor beta chains from the same sample are listed, as sequenced in a study of T-cell reconstitution after alpha-beta-depleted transplantation in children. TCRbeta library construction was performed incorporating unique molecular identifiers. TCRdb re-called the PCR reads through MiXCR, storing one row per CDR3 protein. The repertoire has roughly 310,000 distinct CDR3 sequences, approximately 23% of them found once; the top ten carry roughly 9.7%. This sample comprised PBMCs, mostly from graft donor cells, obtained 180 days after TCRalphabeta/CD19-depleted stem cell transplant. The receptors were gathered from a male patient younger than 18 who had a stem cell transplant for acute lymphoblastic leukemia, so the T cells may come from the graft donor.

The chain is built from TRBV12-3 or TRBV12-4 and TRBJ2-5, with 9 nucleotides matching TRBD2. This CDR3 is 16 amino acids long. After removal of 6 bases from V and 3 bases from J, the junction contained 11 bases not matched to a gene. CDR3 bases: TGTGCCAGCAGCTATATTAGCGGGAGAGTAGAAGAGACCCAGTACTTC. It encodes CASSYISGRVEETQYF.

The chain couples TRBV6-1 to TRBJ2-5; 12 nucleotides match TRBD2. The germline V gene has CDR1 MNHNS and CDR2 SASEGT. With 9 bases clipped from V and 3 bases from J, the junction kept 8 bases outside the gene matches. The CDR3 spans 15 residues. The CDR3 spells CARGLAGSEEETQYF. The CDR3, as DNA: TGTGCCAGAGGACTAGCGGGGTCAGAGGAAGAGACCCAGTACTTC.

This clonotype was recorded a few times. This chain links TRBV27 with TRBJ1-5; D remains unclear. Trimming pared 5 bases from V and 3 bases from J, leaving 11 bases between. Germline lookup yields CDR1 MNHEY and CDR2 SMNVEV (reference sequence). CDR3 length: 14 residues. CDR3 sequence reads: CASSRGRYNQPQHF. The CDR3 region has the DNA TGTGCCAGCAGTCGAGGACGGTACAATCAGCCCCAGCATTTT.

The CDR3 DNA is TGTGCCACCCTGGAGGAGAACCAAGAGACCCAGTACTTC. Translated, it gives CATLEENQETQYF. The J gene is TRBJ2-5, the V gene TRBV6-1; weak D call: TRBD2 (5 bases). The V end was cut by 10 bases, the J end by 0 bases, with 12 bases between. The CDR3 runs 13 residues. Germline CDR1 reads MNHNS; CDR2 reads SASEGT.

The rearrangement links TRBV5-6 to TRBJ2-4; tentatively, D is TRBD2 (5 bases). The CDR3 has 16 amino acids. Trimming took 1 base from V and 0 from J, leaving 11 bases between them. Per the germline V gene, CDR1 is SGHDT and CDR2 is YYEEEE. In DNA form, the CDR3 reads TGTGCCAGCAGCTTGCTGAGGGCCCTAGCCAAAAACATTCAGTACTTC. Protein sequence: CASSLLRALAKNIQYF.

The V gene is TRBV3-1, the J gene TRBJ1-1; D not resolved. The length of the CDR3 is 13 residues. Germline CDR1 LGHDT, CDR2 YNNKEL (reference sequence). Trimming took off 7 bases at V and 3 bases at J, with 12 bases between the two ends. The CDR3 reads CASTWTRDTEAFF. The CDR3 coding sequence is TGTGCCAGCACCTGGACGAGGGACACTGAAGCTTTCTTT.

There are a few counts of this clonotype. This chain connects TRBV28 to TRBJ2-3; 7 bases match TRBD2. Trimming removed 1 base from V and 6 bases from J; junction bases left unmatched: 19. This CDR3 region has 19 residues. CDR1 is MDHEN and CDR2 is SYDVKM in the germline V gene. The CDR3 region is CASSLSLTPRESGVDTQYF. The CDR3 DNA reads TGTGCCAGCAGTTTATCACTTACCCCGCGGGAGAGTGGGGTTGATACGCAGTATTTT.

This clonotype was picked up many times. J is TRBJ2-5 and V is TRBV9, with 8 bases matching TRBD1. After removal of 0 bases from V and 4 bases from J, the junction contained 8 bases not matched to a gene. Germline V lookup: CDR1 SGDLS, CDR2 YYNGEE. The CDR3 loop spans 16 amino acids. CDR3 bases: TGTGCCAGCAGCGTAGCAGGGACAGGCCCTCCAGAGACCCAGTACTTC. This codes for CASSVAGTGPPETQYF.

The V call is TRBV3-1, the J call TRBJ1-3; unclear D gene. V lost 5 bases and J lost 0, with 11 bases in between. The CDR3 length is 15 residues. Germline CDR1 reads LGHDT; CDR2 reads YNNKEL (reference sequence). The CDR3 coding sequence is TGTGCCAGCAGCGAGTTATTGAGCTCTGGAAACACCATATATTTT. Amino acids: CASSELLSSGNTIYF. Together with reference TRBV3-1 and TRBJ1-3, the CDR3 gives the full variable domain: DTAVSQTPKYLVTQMGNDKSIKCEQNLGHDTMYWYKQDSKKFLKIMFSYNNKELIINETVPNRFSPKSPDKAHLNLHINSLELGDSAVYFCASSELLSSGNTIYFGEGSWLTVV.

V usage is TRBV5-1 and J usage is TRBJ1-2; D not certain. CDR3 length equals 14 residues. Germline V gene sequence: CDR1 SGHRS, CDR2 YFSETQ. The germline V and J ends were trimmed by 4 bases and 3 bases, with 13 bases remaining between them. CDR3 protein: CASSEPTEHYGYTF. Written as DNA, the CDR3 is TGCGCCAGCAGCGAGCCTACAGAACACTATGGCTACACCTTC.

This clonotype showed up just a few times. The genes are TRBV5-1 and TRBJ2-1; D possibly uses TRBD1 or TRBD2 (5 bases each). There are 15 residues in the CDR3. Trimming removed 3 bases from V and 0 bases from J, with 10 bases in between. From germline, CDR1 is SGHRS and CDR2 YFSETQ. The DNA for the CDR3 is TGCGCCAGCAGCTGGGACGGCAGCTCCTACAATGAGCAGTTCTTC. The encoded protein is CASSWDGSSYNEQFF.

The V and J genes are TRBV6-5 and TRBJ1-1; TRBD1 might be the D (6 bases). This CDR3 has 14 amino acids. V was cut by 8 bases and J by 2 bases, with 15 bases left in between. From germline, CDR1 is MNHEY and CDR2 SVGAGI. CDR3 bases: TGTGCCAGCGCCACCGCAGGGGCAAACACTGAAGCTTTCTTT. It yields the protein CASATAGANTEAFF.

This chain uses TRBV12-3 or TRBV12-4 with TRBJ2-1; TRBD2 matches at 9 bases. The V segment lost 6 bases and the J segment 5 bases; nucleotides outside the gene matches: 5. This CDR3 contains 14 residues. The CDR3 DNA reads as TGTGCCAGCAGAGTAGCGGGAGCCCACAATGAGCAGTTCTTC. Its translation: CASRVAGAHNEQFF.

The chain links TRBV6-2 or TRBV6-3 to TRBJ2-5; TRBD2 aligns across 7 bases. There are 14 residues in the CDR3. The ends lost 5 bases at V and 3 bases at J; junction bases unmatched: 6. Germline V gives CDR1 MNHEY, CDR2 SVGEGT. The DNA of the CDR3 is TGTGCCAGCAGTAGGGGACTACACAAAGAGACCCAGTACTTC. As protein: CASSRGLHKETQYF.

The rearrangement uses TRBV12-3 or TRBV12-4 and TRBJ2-2, with a possible D match to TRBD1 (6 bases). The CDR3 has 16 residues. Trimming left V 1 base short and J 1 base short, with 10 bases between. CDR3 region: CASSLGATGNTGELFF. The CDR3 DNA follows: TGTGCCAGCAGTTTAGGGGCGACAGGGAACACCGGGGAGCTGTTTTTT.

The chain employs TRBV20-1 and TRBJ2-7, with 7 positions matching TRBD1. The CDR3 is 14 residues long. Losses at the gene ends were 4 bases for V and 6 bases for J; bases not matched to a gene: 12. CDR1 is DFQATT and CDR2 is SNEGSKA in the germline V gene (reference sequence). Here the CDR3 DNA reads TGCAGTGCTAACTCCGGGACAGCCAGCCCCGAGCAGTACTTC. Translating gives CSANSGTASPEQYF.

In its sample, this clonotype was seen a few times. This chain connects TRBV15 to TRBJ1-5; 7 bases are a match to TRBD1. Germline loops: CDR1 LNHNV, CDR2 YYDKDF (reference sequence). The CDR3 is 15 residues long. After removal of 0 bases from V and 4 bases from J, the junction contained 3 bases not matched to a gene. Here the CDR3 reads CATSRDVTGNQPQHF. The CDR3 bases are TGTGCCACCAGCAGAGACGTGACAGGGAATCAGCCCCAGCATTTT.

This rearrangement joins TRBV6-1 to TRBJ2-1; D possibly corresponds to TRBD2 (5 bases). The CDR3 is 13 residues long. Per the germline V gene, CDR1 is MNHNS and CDR2 is SASEGT. V was cut by 7 bases and J by 5 bases, with 12 bases left in between. The CDR3 nucleotides read TGTGCCAGCAACGACGCGGGCCACAATGAGCAGTTCTTC. Translated: CASNDAGHNEQFF.

The chain has TRBV20-1 and TRBJ1-5; D is perhaps TRBD1 (5 bases). Germline CDR1 reads DFQATT; CDR2 reads SNEGSKA (reference sequence). Trimming took off 3 bases at V and 3 bases at J, with 6 bases between the two ends. The CDR3 sequence is 12 residues long. CDR3 loop: CSARDNNQPQHF. CDR3 DNA sequence: TGCAGTGCTAGGGACAACAATCAGCCCCAGCATTTT.

This clonotype turned up a few times. The chain combines TRBV2 with TRBJ1-1, with 7 bases fitting TRBD1. V trimming: 6 bases; J trimming: 11 bases; junction bases outside the gene matches: 9. Germline loops: CDR1 SNHLY, CDR2 FYNNEI. This CDR3 has 12 amino acids. CDR3 loop: CASSPGTVRAFF. The CDR3 DNA reads TGTGCCAGCAGCCCCGGGACAGTCCGGGCTTTCTTT.

This clonotype was detected ten times or more. The chain couples TRBV12-3 or TRBV12-4 to TRBJ1-2, with D possibly matching TRBD1 (5 bases). Trimming shortened V by 3 bases and J by 4 bases, and 9 bases separated the two germline ends. This CDR3 spans 13 amino acids. The CDR3 is CASSLGVGYGYTF. The CDR3 nucleotides are TGTGCCAGCAGTTTGGGGGTGGGCTATGGCTACACCTTC.

The genes are TRBV10-3 and TRBJ2-1; D uncertain. The V end was cut by 3 bases, the J end by 2 bases, with 8 bases between. Germline V gene data show CDR1 as ENHRY and CDR2 as SYGVKD. CDR3 length: 14 residues. The CDR3 is CAISEQGTYNEQFF. The CDR3 DNA is TGTGCCATCAGTGAACAAGGAACCTACAATGAGCAGTTCTTC.